What follows describes a single T cell receptor beta chain. What it binds is unknown. Other DNA sequences from this sample encode an identical CDR3 as well. The data were taken from a study of shared clonotypes between healthy human individuals. Study context: Participating donors consisted of a couple of women and a few men aged 18 to 49. Findings of the study overall: Clonotypes shared by all four donors outscored non-shared clonotypes in generation probability.

Those who donated, Caucasian adults without exception, all lived in Nashville, Tennessee. CD4+ cells yielded CD45RA+ naive and CD45RA-negative memory subsets. The repertoire was sequenced with immunoSEQ multiplex PCR; TCRdb's copy has only in-frame clones and lacks some. The sample includes 850,000 to 1,200,000 clones, around 76% of them seen just once. The source of this sequence is a young man in good health. Sequencing was done on a sample of memory CD4+ T cells sorted from blood. As for subset: CD45RA-negative fraction.

CDR3 DNA sequence: TGTGCCAGCAGCTTGTCGGCGCCTGCGGCCTACGAGCAGTACTTC. Amino acid sequence: CASSLSAPAAYEQYF. The V call is TRBV7-2, the J call TRBJ2-7; D is unclear. The germline V gene encodes CDR1 SGHTA and CDR2 FQGNSA. The CDR3 is 15 amino acids. V was pared by 3 bases and J by 2 bases, with 14 bases between.